These T cell receptor beta chains were read from a single sample in a study of cytomegalovirus exposure and HLA in healthy donors. The protocol was immunoSEQ multiplex PCR, while the TCRdb copy is restricted to in-frame clones and leaves out a portion. The top ten hold over 1.1% of the sample, which has about 180,000 clones, over 70% seen once. The specimen sequenced was PBMCs. The origin of the receptors is a man between 18 and 29 years old in good health and CMV-seronegative. Both conserved end residues are part of each CDR3. Fields, in order: J gene, clone size, V gene, D gene, CDR3 DNA, CDR3 protein. The D gene is left open where the match is weak. Not every row has a clone size; where given, it reads once, few, many or a size class.

j_gene: TRBJ2-1; abundance: -; v_gene: TRBV7-2; d_gene: TRBD1; CDR3nt: TGTGCCAGCACCCCCAGACAGGGTTACTACAATGAGCAGTTCTTC; CDR3aa: CASTPRQGYYNEQFF
j_gene: TRBJ1-3; abundance: few; v_gene: TRBV6-5; d_gene: -; CDR3nt: TGTGCCAGCAGTCTTGACAACTCTGGAAACACCATATATTTT; CDR3aa: CASSLDNSGNTIYF
j_gene: TRBJ2-7; abundance: once; v_gene: TRBV9; d_gene: -; CDR3nt: TGTGCCAGCAGCGTAGGGGGGGAGTTGGGCTCCTACGAGCAGTACTTC; CDR3aa: CASSVGGELGSYEQYF
j_gene: TRBJ2-1; abundance: -; v_gene: TRBV7-2; d_gene: TRBD2; CDR3nt: TGTGCCAGCAGCCCTATGGGGGAGGGCGGCTACAATGAGCAGTTCTTC; CDR3aa: CASSPMGEGGYNEQFF
j_gene: TRBJ2-2; abundance: -; v_gene: TRBV7-2; d_gene: TRBD2; CDR3nt: TGTGCCAGCAGCTTACGGACTAGCGGTAACGGGGAGCTGTTTTTT; CDR3aa: CASSLRTSGNGELFF
j_gene: TRBJ2-7; abundance: -; v_gene: TRBV5-1; d_gene: TRBD1; CDR3nt: TGCGCCAGCAGCCCCCGGGACAGGGCGTACGAGCAGTACTTC; CDR3aa: CASSPRDRAYEQYF
j_gene: TRBJ1-4; abundance: -; v_gene: TRBV19; d_gene: TRBD1; CDR3nt: TGTGCCAGTAGTATAGCCTGGACAGGGGGCAGGGCTAATGAAAAACTGTTTTTT; CDR3aa: CASSIAWTGGRANEKLFF
j_gene: TRBJ1-5; abundance: -; v_gene: TRBV28; d_gene: -; CDR3nt: TGTGCCAGCAATATCCAGGGTGTCGGCAATCAGCCCCAGCATTTT; CDR3aa: CASNIQGVGNQPQHF
j_gene: TRBJ2-1; abundance: -; v_gene: TRBV6-1; d_gene: TRBD2; CDR3nt: TGTGCCAGCAGTGATATTGGCGGGACTAGCCCCTACAATGAGCAGTTCTTC; CDR3aa: CASSDIGGTSPYNEQFF
j_gene: TRBJ2-2; abundance: -; v_gene: TRBV7-6; d_gene: TRBD2; CDR3nt: TGTGCCAGCAGCTCAGGACTAGCGGGAGTCGGTACCGGGGAGCTGTTTTTT; CDR3aa: CASSSGLAGVGTGELFF
j_gene: TRBJ1-5; abundance: -; v_gene: TRBV27; d_gene: TRBD1; CDR3nt: TGTGCCAGCAGTCGGGACAGACGCTATCAGCCCCAGCATTTT; CDR3aa: CASSRDRRYQPQHF
j_gene: TRBJ1-4; abundance: -; v_gene: TRBV2; d_gene: -; CDR3nt: TGTGCCAGCAGCGCCTCGCGAGGGTCAAATGAAAAACTGTTTTTT; CDR3aa: CASSASRGSNEKLFF
j_gene: TRBJ2-3; abundance: -; v_gene: TRBV2; d_gene: TRBD2; CDR3nt: TGTGCCTCACTAAATGAGCGGGGGATTTCAGATACGCAGTATTTT; CDR3aa: CASLNERGISDTQYF
j_gene: TRBJ2-5; abundance: -; v_gene: TRBV9; d_gene: -; CDR3nt: TGTGCCAGCAGCCTAGTAGGTAGCGCGGAGACCCAGTACTTC; CDR3aa: CASSLVGSAETQYF
j_gene: TRBJ2-2; abundance: -; v_gene: TRBV7-2; d_gene: TRBD2; CDR3nt: TGTGCCAGCAGCTTTGGCGGGGGTAGCGGGGAGCTGTTTTTT; CDR3aa: CASSFGGGSGELFF
j_gene: TRBJ1-5; abundance: few; v_gene: TRBV4-3; d_gene: -; CDR3nt: TGCGCCAGCAGCCGCAACAGGGATGGGAATCAGCCCCAGCATTTT; CDR3aa: CASSRNRDGNQPQHF
j_gene: TRBJ2-7; abundance: -; v_gene: TRBV14; d_gene: -; CDR3nt: TGTGCCAGCAGCCAAGGGCCCGGGACACTAGCCTACGAGCAGTACTTC; CDR3aa: CASSQGPGTLAYEQYF
j_gene: TRBJ2-5; abundance: -; v_gene: TRBV12-5; d_gene: -; CDR3nt: TGTGCTAGTGGTCCCCTAACCAGGGCAGGGCCTGGAGAGACCCAGTACTTC; CDR3aa: CASGPLTRAGPGETQYF
j_gene: TRBJ2-7; abundance: -; v_gene: TRBV6-6; d_gene: -; CDR3nt: TGTGCCAGCAGTCCGAGCTCCTACGAGCAGTACTTC; CDR3aa: CASSPSSYEQYF
j_gene: TRBJ2-1; abundance: -; v_gene: TRBV4-2; d_gene: TRBD2; CDR3nt: TGTGCCAGCAGCCAAATGCGGAGCGGGGGGGCCAATGAGCAGTTCTTC; CDR3aa: CASSQMRSGGANEQFF
j_gene: TRBJ2-7; abundance: -; v_gene: TRBV30; d_gene: -; CDR3nt: TGTGCCTGGAGGAGGACAGTCCCCGCCTACGAGCAGTACTTC; CDR3aa: CAWRRTVPAYEQYF
j_gene: TRBJ2-3; abundance: -; v_gene: TRBV9; d_gene: -; CDR3nt: TGTGCCAGCAGCCCACGATTAGAGGGCACAGATACGCAGTATTTT; CDR3aa: CASSPRLEGTDTQYF
j_gene: TRBJ2-1; abundance: once; v_gene: TRBV6-5; d_gene: -; CDR3nt: TGTGCCAGCAGTTACAACCGGAAAGACAGAGGCACAATCTTC; CDR3aa: CASSYNRKDRGTIF
j_gene: TRBJ2-7; abundance: -; v_gene: TRBV11-2; d_gene: TRBD2; CDR3nt: TGTGCCAGCAGCTTAAGGAGACTAGCGGGAGTATCCCTCGAGCAGTACTTC; CDR3aa: CASSLRRLAGVSLEQYF
j_gene: TRBJ2-7; abundance: -; v_gene: TRBV11-1; d_gene: -; CDR3nt: TGTGCCAGCAGCTTAGGGCGGGGCTATACCTACGAGCAGTACTTC; CDR3aa: CASSLGRGYTYEQYF
j_gene: TRBJ1-5; abundance: -; v_gene: TRBV19; d_gene: -; CDR3nt: TGTGCCAGTAAAGGGGATGGGGAAATATCTAATCAGCCCCAGCATTTT; CDR3aa: CASKGDGEISNQPQHF
j_gene: TRBJ2-7; abundance: -; v_gene: TRBV4-3; d_gene: -; CDR3nt: TGCGCCAGCAGCCAGGGGTTCAGGGATAGCTCCTACGAGCAGTACTTC; CDR3aa: CASSQGFRDSSYEQYF
j_gene: TRBJ1-5; abundance: -; v_gene: TRBV28; d_gene: -; CDR3nt: TGTGCCAGCAGTCTACCTTACCAGGGAAATCAGCCCCAGCATTTT; CDR3aa: CASSLPYQGNQPQHF
j_gene: TRBJ2-1; abundance: few; v_gene: TRBV6-1; d_gene: -; CDR3nt: TGTGCCAGCAGTGTCGAGACGGGGGAACCCAATGAGCAGTTCTTC; CDR3aa: CASSVETGEPNEQFF
j_gene: TRBJ1-1; abundance: -; v_gene: TRBV27; d_gene: TRBD1; CDR3nt: TGTGCCAGCAGTTCGATACAGGGGTCCAAAGCTTTCTTT; CDR3aa: CASSSIQGSKAFF
j_gene: TRBJ2-5; abundance: few; v_gene: TRBV6-6; d_gene: TRBD1; CDR3nt: TGTGCCAGCAGTTACACAGGGGGGTTACAAGAGACCCAGTACTTC; CDR3aa: CASSYTGGLQETQYF
j_gene: TRBJ1-2; abundance: -; v_gene: TRBV2; d_gene: TRBD1; CDR3nt: TGTGCCAGCAGCTGGGACAGGGGGTTTTTCTATGGCTACACCTTC; CDR3aa: CASSWDRGFFYGYTF
j_gene: TRBJ1-1; abundance: once; v_gene: TRBV9; d_gene: TRBD1; CDR3nt: TGTGCCAGCAGCACCGGACAGGGGAGAGGGGTGAACACTGAAGCTTTCTTT; CDR3aa: CASSTGQGRGVNTEAFF
j_gene: TRBJ2-1; abundance: -; v_gene: TRBV4-3; d_gene: TRBD2; CDR3nt: TGCGCCAGCAGCCAACATACGGGGGGGAATGAGCAGTTCTTC; CDR3aa: CASSQHTGGNEQFF
j_gene: TRBJ2-3; abundance: -; v_gene: TRBV7-8; d_gene: TRBD1; CDR3nt: TGTGCCAGCAGCTTACGGGACAGGGTTTCAACAGATACGCAGTATTTT; CDR3aa: CASSLRDRVSTDTQYF
j_gene: TRBJ1-1; abundance: few; v_gene: TRBV5-1; d_gene: -; CDR3nt: TGCGCCAGCAGCCTAAAATCGGGGGTTGGCACTGAAGCTTTCTTT; CDR3aa: CASSLKSGVGTEAFF
j_gene: TRBJ1-4; abundance: -; v_gene: TRBV6-1; d_gene: -; CDR3nt: TGTGCCAGCAGTGTGGGGAGTAATAATGAAAAACTGTTTTTT; CDR3aa: CASSVGSNNEKLFF
j_gene: TRBJ2-6; abundance: -; v_gene: TRBV11-2; d_gene: -; CDR3nt: TGTGCCACGGGGGACAGTCACTCTGGGGCCAACGTCCTGACTTTC; CDR3aa: CATGDSHSGANVLTF
j_gene: TRBJ1-1; abundance: -; v_gene: TRBV7-6; d_gene: TRBD1; CDR3nt: TGTGCCAGCAGCTTAGCTCAGGACAGGGCGGGCACTGAAGCTTTCTTT; CDR3aa: CASSLAQDRAGTEAFF
j_gene: TRBJ1-1; abundance: once; v_gene: TRBV6-6; d_gene: -; CDR3nt: TGTGCCAGCAGTGTAACCCCAGGGTTCGGCGACACTGAAGCTTTCTTT; CDR3aa: CASSVTPGFGDTEAFF
j_gene: TRBJ1-1; abundance: -; v_gene: TRBV6-1; d_gene: -; CDR3nt: TGTGCCAGCAGCGGAGTCGTCGATGAAGCTTTCTTT; CDR3aa: CASSGVVDEAFF
j_gene: TRBJ2-4; abundance: -; v_gene: TRBV6-6; d_gene: -; CDR3nt: TGTGCCAGCAGCCGTGGGCGGGAAAACATTCAGTACTTC; CDR3aa: CASSRGRENIQYF
j_gene: TRBJ2-1; abundance: -; v_gene: TRBV7-3; d_gene: -; CDR3nt: TGTGCCAGCAGCTTAGAGCAGGTGTTCAATGAGCAGTTCTTC; CDR3aa: CASSLEQVFNEQFF
j_gene: TRBJ1-5; abundance: -; v_gene: TRBV30; d_gene: -; CDR3nt: TGTGCCTGGAGTACGACAGGTAAACAGCCCCAGCATTTT; CDR3aa: CAWSTTGKQPQHF
j_gene: TRBJ2-7; abundance: -; v_gene: TRBV7-6; d_gene: -; CDR3nt: TGTGCCAGCAGCTTAGATCCAGACTCCTACGAGCAGTACTTC; CDR3aa: CASSLDPDSYEQYF
j_gene: TRBJ1-5; abundance: few; v_gene: TRBV5-6; d_gene: -; CDR3nt: TGTGCCAGCAGCCGCGGGGGCAGAAGTACTCTCAATCAGCCCCAGCATTTT; CDR3aa: CASSRGGRSTLNQPQHF
j_gene: TRBJ2-5; abundance: once; v_gene: TRBV6-6; d_gene: -; CDR3nt: TGTGCCAGCAGTCCCCTCAGCGTCGGTGAGACCCAGTACTTC; CDR3aa: CASSPLSVGETQYF
j_gene: TRBJ2-7; abundance: -; v_gene: TRBV4-3; d_gene: TRBD2; CDR3nt: TGCGCCAGCAGCCAAGACGGACTAGGGGCGGAGAGCTCCTACGAGCAGTACTTC; CDR3aa: CASSQDGLGAESSYEQYF
j_gene: TRBJ1-4; abundance: few; v_gene: TRBV4-3; d_gene: TRBD1; CDR3nt: TGCGCCAGCAGCCAGGACAGGTTCCGCAGAAATGAAAAACTGTTTTTT; CDR3aa: CASSQDRFRRNEKLFF
j_gene: TRBJ1-4; abundance: once; v_gene: TRBV5-4; d_gene: -; CDR3nt: TGTGCCAGCAGCTTGGACCGGGGTAAACTGTTTTTT; CDR3aa: CASSLDRGKLFF
j_gene: TRBJ1-3; abundance: -; v_gene: TRBV19; d_gene: -; CDR3nt: TGTGCCAGTAGTTCCTCACAAGACAAGATTAGAAACACCATATATTTT; CDR3aa: CASSSSQDKIRNTIYF